Following are 18 T cell receptor beta chains from one sample sequenced in a study of beta chain features in type 1 diabetes. Expressed TCRB transcripts were sequenced, since all the RNA that had been isolated was reverse transcribed. The repertoire was sequenced with immunoSEQ multiplex PCR; TCRdb's copy has only in-frame clones and lacks some. The table includes 350,000 to 450,000 clones, about 15% detected once. Sequenced: naive CD4+ T cells from blood. The receptors derive from a man aged 25 to 40 in good health.

The chain uses TRBV5-4 and TRBJ1-6; D remains ambiguous. This CDR3 is 13 amino acids long. The germline CDR1 and CDR2 sequences are SGHNT and YYREEE (reference sequence). Trimming removed 4 bases from V and 11 bases from J, with 13 bases in between. CDR3 coding DNA: TGTGCCAGCAGCGCTAAAGCCTCGGCACCCCTCCACTTT. Protein: CASSAKASAPLHF.

The sample holds a few counts of this clone. The genes are TRBV18 and TRBJ1-1, with 7 bases matching TRBD1. The CDR3 runs 15 residues. Germline trimming cut 8 bases from V and 1 base from J; bases unmatched to any gene: 10. CDR1 KGHSH and CDR2 LQKENI come from the germline V gene. DNA of the CDR3: TGTGCCAGCGCCGAGATGGGGACAGCGAACACTGAAGCTTTCTTT. As protein: CASAEMGTANTEAFF.

This clone was found a few times. V gene TRBV7-2 combines with J gene TRBJ2-1; D gene ambiguous. Per the germline V gene, CDR1 is SGHTA and CDR2 is FQGNSA. The CDR3 extends over 11 amino acids. The germline V and J ends were trimmed by 5 bases and 7 bases, with 6 bases remaining between them. In DNA, the CDR3 is TGTGCCAGCAGCGGAAAAAATGAGCAGTTCTTC. Its protein product is CASSGKNEQFF. The entire variable domain, with the rest obtained from reference TRBV7-2 and TRBJ2-1, is as follows: GAGVSQSPSNKVTEKGKDVELRCDPISGHTALYWYRQSLGQGLEFLIYFQGNSAPDKSGLPSDRFSAERTGGSVSTLTIQRTQQEDSAVYLCASSGKNEQFFGPGTRLTVL.

The chain uses TRBV7-8 and TRBJ2-5; 8 bases are a match to TRBD2. V was clipped by 5 bases and J by 5 bases; unmatched bases: 10. Germline CDR1 reads SGHVS; CDR2 reads FQNEAQ. This CDR3 contains 15 residues. The CDR3: CASSPPGLGLETQYF. The CDR3, as DNA: TGTGCCAGCAGCCCCCCGGGACTAGGGTTGGAGACCCAGTACTTC.

This clone was detected only a few times. J is TRBJ2-3 and V is TRBV15, with D perhaps matching TRBD2 (5 bases). V was shortened by 2 bases and J by 3 bases, with 15 bases between the two germline ends. The CDR3 totals 16 residues. Looked up from germline, CDR1 is LNHNV and CDR2 is YYDKDF (reference sequence). The CDR3 here is CATSRKASLRTDTQYF. CDR3 bases: TGTGCCACCAGCAGAAAGGCTAGCCTAAGAACAGATACGCAGTATTTT.

This clone turned up a few times. This sequence joins TRBV9 and TRBJ1-1; no firm D call. Deletions cut 3 bases from V and 5 bases from J, with 14 bases between. Germline loops: CDR1 SGDLS, CDR2 YYNGEE. The CDR3 totals 14 residues. CDR3 amino acids: CASSGGSKATEAFF. CDR3 nucleotides: TGTGCCAGCAGCGGGGGTTCTAAAGCTACTGAAGCTTTCTTT.

This clone was found a few times. The V gene is TRBV6-6, the J gene TRBJ2-7; D gene uncertain. The germline V gene encodes CDR1 MNHNY and CDR2 SVGAGI (reference sequence). V was trimmed by 6 bases and J by 1 base, leaving 13 bases between them. The CDR3 is made up of 14 amino acids. CDR3 coding DNA: TGTGCCAGCAGCGCGCTGCCCGAATCCTACGAGCAGTACGTC. Translating gives CASSALPESYEQYV.

The chain recombines TRBV29-1 with TRBJ1-3; D is undetermined. The CDR3 loop spans 13 amino acids. Trimming removed 4 bases from V and 1 base from J, with 8 bases in between. CDR1 is SQVTM and CDR2 is ANQGSEA in the germline V gene. The CDR3 DNA reads as TGCAGCGTTGTGTCAGCATCTGGAAACACCATATATTTT. It translates to CSVVSASGNTIYF.

This clone has only a few counts. V is TRBV9 and J is TRBJ2-1; D call uncertain. This CDR3 is 15 amino acids long. V was cut by 0 bases and J by 0 bases, with 7 bases left in between. Germline V gene lookup returns CDR1 SGDLS and CDR2 YYNGEE. DNA for the CDR3: TGTGCCAGCAGCGTAGGGTGGAGCTCCTACAATGAGCAGTTCTTC. Amino acid sequence: CASSVGWSSYNEQFF. Drawing the rest from reference TRBV9 and TRBJ2-1, the complete variable domain is DSGVTQTPKHLITATGQRVTLRCSPRSGDLSVYWYQQSLDQGLQFLIQYYNGEERAKGNILERFSAQQFPDLHSELNLSSLELGDSALYFCASSVGWSSYNEQFFGPGTRLTVL.

This chain uses TRBV10-3 with TRBJ1-1, with D possibly TRBD1 on 5 matching bases. The germline gives CDR1 ENHRY, CDR2 SYGVKD. V gave up 10 bases and J gave up 8 bases, with 20 bases separating them. The CDR3 loop spans 13 amino acids. The chain's CDR3 is CATKGALGYEAFF. The CDR3 DNA follows: TGTGCCACCAAAGGGGCTTTGGGGTACGAAGCTTTCTTT.

This rearrangement joins TRBV20-1 to TRBJ2-5, with D perhaps matching TRBD2 (6 bases). This CDR3 spans 11 amino acids. Germline CDR1 DFQATT, CDR2 SNEGSKA (reference sequence). Trimming took off 4 bases at V and 7 bases at J, with 10 bases between the two ends. CDR3 sequence: CSAKEGGTQYF. CDR3 sequence (DNA): TGCAGTGCTAAGGAGGGTGGGACCCAGTACTTC.

J is TRBJ2-7 and V is TRBV7-2; D remains unclear. Germline CDR1 SGHTA, CDR2 FQGNSA. The CDR3 is 13 residues long. Trimming took 5 bases from V and 0 from J, leaving 8 bases between them. The DNA for the CDR3 is TGTGCCAGCAGCACTCTGAGCTCCTACGAGCAGTACTTC. The encoded protein is CASSTLSSYEQYF.

The CDR3 DNA reads TGTGCCAGCAGCTCCTTAAAAACCGGGACTAGCGGGGATCGGCAGTTCTTC. Amino acid sequence: CASSSLKTGTSGDRQFF. The rearrangement links TRBV7-9 to TRBJ2-1, with 13 bases lining up with TRBD2. Per the germline V gene, CDR1 is SEHNR and CDR2 is FQNEAQ (reference sequence). CDR3 length equals 17 residues. V gave up 4 bases and J gave up 12 bases; unmatched junction bases: 15. The full variable domain, in which reference TRBV7-9 and TRBJ2-1 provide the parts outside the CDR3, is DTGVSQNPRHKITKRGQNVTFRCDPISEHNRLYWYRQTLGQGPEFLTYFQNEAQLEKSRLLSDRFSAERPKGSFSTLEIQRTEQGDSAMYLCASSSLKTGTSGDRQFFGPGTRLTVL.

This clone was seen a few times. This chain joins TRBV27 and TRBJ2-1; 10 bases agree with TRBD2. After removal of 3 bases from V and 6 bases from J, the junction contained 2 bases not matched to a gene. CDR1 and CDR2 from the germline V gene are MNHEY and SMNVEV (reference sequence). The CDR3 has 14 amino acids. The chain's CDR3 is CASSFSGGFNEQFF. The DNA of the CDR3 is TGTGCCAGCAGTTTTAGCGGGGGGTTCAATGAGCAGTTCTTC.

In its sample, this clone was seen a few times. This chain joins TRBV9 and TRBJ1-2; 7 bases line up with TRBD1. The V gene's germline CDR1 is SGDLS and CDR2 YYNGEE. This CDR3 spans 16 amino acids. V trimming: 3 bases; J trimming: 4 bases; junction bases outside the gene matches: 12. CDR3 residues: CASSGGRGQAAYGYTF. The CDR3 nucleotides are TGTGCCAGCAGCGGGGGACGCGGACAGGCAGCCTATGGCTACACCTTC.

The chain links TRBV7-6 to TRBJ2-1, with 9 bases lining up with TRBD2. CDR1 and CDR2 from the germline V gene are SGHVS and FNYEAQ. The CDR3 is made up of 17 amino acids. Trimming at V came to 2 bases and at J to 10 bases, leaving 15 bases not matched to a gene. Here the CDR3 reads CASSLRFRGGASREQFF. The CDR3 nucleotides are TGTGCCAGCAGCTTACGGTTTCGCGGGGGGGCGTCTCGGGAGCAGTTCTTC.

This chain links TRBV30 with TRBJ2-1, with no clear D. V lost 4 bases and J lost 4, with 5 bases in between. Germline V gene lookup returns CDR1 GTSNPN and CDR2 SVGIG (reference sequence). There are 11 residues in the CDR3. CDR3 residues: CAWIGYNEQFF. The CDR3 DNA reads TGTGCCTGGATCGGATACAATGAGCAGTTCTTC.

The chain combines TRBV2 with TRBJ2-3, with D uncertain. The CDR3 totals 12 residues. Trimming pared 7 bases from V and 9 bases from J, leaving 14 bases between. Germline loops: CDR1 SNHLY, CDR2 FYNNEI. The CDR3 spells CASNRPPETQYF. The CDR3 region has the DNA TGTGCCAGCAATCGGCCCCCCGAGACGCAGTATTTT.